Listed below are T cell receptor beta chains from one sample, sequenced in a study of blood T cells in healthy people across ages. TCRdb re-called the 5' RACE reads with MiXCR, one entry per CDR3 protein. Of some 690,000 distinct CDR3 sequences in the sample, 22% were seen once. The sample comprised blood. The receptors originated from a man aged 65 to 85 in good health. The CDR3 runs from the conserved cysteine through the conserved F or W. The D gene is left open where the match is weak. Clone sizes are given selectively: once, few, many, or a class where the clone is expanded.

-	-	TRBV7-2	TRBJ2-2	CASCVLRPGELFF	TGTGCCAGCTGTGTCCTGCGGCCCGGGGAGCTGTTTTTT
few	TRBD2	TRBV6-5	TRBJ2-5	CASSYSGEGETQYF	TGTGCCAGCAGTTACTCTGGGGAGGGGGAGACCCAGTACTTC
-	-	TRBV20-1	TRBJ1-1	CSARGAVWGTEAFF	TGCAGTGCTAGAGGGGCGGTCTGGGGCACTGAAGCTTTCTTT
-	TRBD2	TRBV6-1	TRBJ2-2	CASSRGLAVNTGELFF	TGTGCCAGCAGTCGGGGACTAGCAGTGAACACCGGGGAGCTGTTTTTT
few	-	TRBV27	TRBJ1-3	CASSLTVANTIYF	TGTGCCAGCAGTTTGACAGTAGCAAACACCATATATTTT
-	-	TRBV14	TRBJ2-3	CASSQDLGAEQYF	TGTGCCAGCAGCCAAGATCTGGGGGCAGAGCAGTATTTT
-	TRBD1	TRBV18	TRBJ1-2	CASSQGQDRGLFYGYTF	TGTGCCAGCTCACAAGGACAGGACAGGGGGCTCTTCTATGGCTACACCTTC
-	-	TRBV28	TRBJ2-7	CATSPGIHEQYF	TGTGCCACCTCACCGGGGATCCACGAGCAGTACTTC
few	-	TRBV12-3/TRBV12-4	TRBJ1-1	CASSLHNSYEAFF	TGTGCCAGCAGTCTACATAACAGCTATGAAGCTTTCTTT
-	-	TRBV2	TRBJ2-5	CASITGSYNEQLF	TGTGCCAGCATTACAGGCTCCTACAATGAGCAGCTCTTC
once	TRBD1	TRBV12-3/TRBV12-4	TRBJ2-2	CASSLGDRGGGELFF	TGTGCCAGCAGTTTGGGGGACAGGGGAGGCGGGGAGCTGTTTTTT
-	-	TRBV3-1	TRBJ2-5	CASRGERQYF	TGTGCCAGCCGAGGGGAGAGGCAGTACTTC
-	TRBD2	TRBV20-1	TRBJ2-3	CSAPTFGSGIRDTQYF	TGCAGTGCTCCGACCTTTGGGAGCGGGATTAGAGATACGCAGTATTTT
-	-	TRBV5-1	TRBJ2-5	CASTWSGIAQETQYF	TGCGCCAGCACCTGGTCAGGGATAGCCCAAGAGACCCAGTACTTC
many	-	TRBV20-1	TRBJ2-4	CSPRSRPVAKNIQYF	TGCAGTCCTAGGAGTAGACCCGTAGCCAAAAACATTCAGTACTTC
-	-	TRBV20-1	TRBJ2-2	CSASESGTGITNTGELFF	TGCAGTGCTAGTGAATCCGGGACGGGGATCACGAACACCGGGGAGCTGTTTTTT
few	-	TRBV20-1	TRBJ2-7	CSARANGQIYEQYF	TGCAGTGCTAGAGCCAACGGACAGATCTACGAGCAGTACTTC
many	-	TRBV11-2	TRBJ1-2	CASSHDLSYGYTF	TGTGCCAGCAGCCACGACCTAAGCTATGGCTACACCTTC
-	TRBD1	TRBV3-1	TRBJ2-7	CASSQRDRGGYEQYF	TGTGCCAGCAGCCAAAGGGACAGGGGGGGGTACGAGCAGTACTTC
-	TRBD1	TRBV25-1	TRBJ2-7	CASSRQGADEQYF	TGTGCCAGCAGTCGACAGGGAGCAGACGAGCAGTACTTC
-	-	TRBV28	TRBJ1-3	CASSLLGGQAAGNTIYF	TGTGCCAGCAGTTTATTGGGGGGCCAGGCGGCTGGAAACACCATATATTTT
-	-	TRBV12-3/TRBV12-4	TRBJ2-1	CASSLALLDSNEQFF	TGTGCCAGCAGTTTAGCGCTGTTGGACTCCAATGAGCAGTTCTTC
-	TRBD1	TRBV3-1	TRBJ1-1	CASSQKGASTEAFF	TGTGCCAGCAGCCAAAAGGGGGCGAGCACTGAAGCTTTCTTT
-	-	TRBV5-1	TRBJ2-3	CASSSGHSGPTDTQYF	TGCGCCAGCAGCTCCGGCCACTCGGGGCCCACAGATACGCAGTATTTT
many	TRBD1	TRBV5-1	TRBJ2-7	CASSWGDTGGYEQYF	TGCGCCAGCAGCTGGGGGGACACAGGGGGCTACGAGCAGTACTTC
-	TRBD2	TRBV10-3	TRBJ2-3	CAIRPRGDRNTQYF	TGTGCCATCAGGCCCCGGGGGGACCGGAATACGCAGTATTTT
-	-	TRBV7-2	TRBJ1-5	CASSFNRESNQPQHF	TGTGCCAGCAGCTTCAACAGGGAAAGCAATCAGCCCCAGCATTTT
-	-	TRBV12-3/TRBV12-4	TRBJ1-2	CASSLEHGYTF	TGTGCCAGCAGTTTGGAACATGGCTACACCTTC
-	TRBD2	TRBV29-1	TRBJ2-3	CSARGLAGTDTQYF	TGCAGCGCGAGAGGACTAGCGGGCACAGATACGCAGTATTTT
-	TRBD1	TRBV6-5	TRBJ2-3	CASSATGTETTDTQYF	TGTGCCAGCAGTGCCACCGGGACAGAAACGACAGATACGCAGTATTTT
many	-	TRBV6-5	TRBJ2-1	CASSYLAEGGDLTF	TGTGCCAGCAGTTACCTCGCCGAAGGAGGAGACCTGACCTTC
-	-	TRBV12-3/TRBV12-4	TRBJ2-1	CASSPTRGEQFF	TGTGCCAGCAGCCCTACCCGGGGTGAGCAGTTCTTC
few	-	TRBV29-1	TRBJ1-2	CSVEENGQGYTF	TGCAGCGTTGAAGAAAACGGGCAGGGCTACACCTTC
-	-	TRBV30	TRBJ1-2	CAWGLALKNGYTF	TGTGCCTGGGGTTTGGCGCTCAAGAATGGCTACACCTTC
-	TRBD1	TRBV7-9	TRBJ1-4	CATARDRGNEKLFF	TGTGCCACCGCCCGGGACAGGGGGAATGAAAAACTGTTTTTT
-	-	TRBV20-1	TRBJ1-6	CSARPGGGSSPLHF	TGCAGTGCTAGACCTGGGGGCGGTAGTTCACCCCTCCACTTT
few	-	TRBV20-1	TRBJ1-5	CSARFAGGLNQPQHF	TGCAGTGCTAGGTTCGCAGGAGGTCTAAATCAGCCCCAGCATTTT
-	-	TRBV11-2	TRBJ2-3	CASSSPLPGKAPDTQYF	TGTGCCAGCAGCAGTCCCCTGCCCGGAAAGGCCCCAGATACGCAGTATTTT
-	-	TRBV5-1	TRBJ1-1	CASSVDTNTEAFF	TGCGCCAGCAGCGTTGACACGAACACTGAAGCTTTCTTT
many	TRBD1	TRBV7-2	TRBJ2-7	CASSQSGQGSNEQYF	TGTGCCAGCAGCCAGTCGGGACAGGGTAGCAACGAGCAGTACTTC
-	TRBD2	TRBV7-9	TRBJ2-5	CASSLASGTSGRNKETQYF	TGTGCCAGCAGCTTAGCATCCGGGACTAGCGGGAGGAATAAAGAGACCCAGTACTTC
-	-	TRBV6-6	TRBJ1-1	CVLRLLNTEAFF	TGTGTACTAAGGCTGTTGAACACTGAAGCTTTCTTT
-	TRBD1	TRBV6-5	TRBJ1-1	CASRRDRMNTEAFF	TGTGCCAGCAGACGGGACAGGATGAACACTGAAGCTTTCTTT
once	-	TRBV18	TRBJ2-1	CASSPVQGAYNEQFF	TGTGCCAGCTCACCAGTTCAGGGCGCCTACAATGAGCAGTTCTTC
many	-	TRBV12-3/TRBV12-4	TRBJ1-4	CASNLGGGLSEKLFF	TGTGCCAGCAATTTAGGAGGGGGATTAAGTGAAAAACTGTTTTTT